This T cell receptor (beta chain) was retrieved from a study of cytomegalovirus exposure and HLA in healthy donors (dated by TCRdb to the late 2010s). General notes on the study: In an earlier analysis of several hundred of the donors, less than 350 Gb of sequence data and some 100 million unique TCR beta sequences from about 179 million T cells were reported. Around 300 gigabases of sequencing data and 78 million or so unique TCR sequences were included in an early release covering over 600 HLA-typed donors. Among the roughly 400 genotyped donors, about 83% belonged to the genetic ancestry cluster associated with self-reported Caucasian donors. The study aimed to test whether signatures of past pathogen exposure could be identified by cataloging public T cell receptors. The study profiled the T cell repertoires of 500 to 800 subjects by immunosequencing and related them to cytomegalovirus serostatus. Besides the first cohort of roughly 700 subjects, a separate validation cohort made up of around 120 different subjects was used. The study combined high-throughput TCR immunosequencing, statistical association of individual TCRs with disease status, and machine learning to predict cytomegalovirus infection status. A later analysis re-analyzed previously published TCR beta repertoires from 666 donors and added high-resolution HLA genotyping to study TCR occurrence patterns. In the later analysis, no new phenotypic data were used to find candidate immune exposures; instead, reliance was placed on TCR beta sequences and their occurrence across donors. To decide whether each TCR beta V gene segment behaved as functional or pseudogenic, an earlier analysis of fewer than 750 of the donors relied on high-throughput TCR beta sequencing. Donor age, sex, ethnicity and CMV serostatus were compiled alongside the repertoire data. A later genetic analysis used genome-wide SNP genotypes for about three fifths of the 666 donors, treating that subset as a discovery cohort. All discovery cohort repertoires had been generated on a single sequencing platform. Both class I and class II loci were covered by HLA typing, at four-digit resolution. Typing coverage differed by locus: A, B, C, DRB1 and DQB1 were typed in about 629-630 donors, DQA1 in roughly 510, DPA1 in some 610, and DPB1 in 450 to 480. Because of strong linkage in the cohort, roughly five DR-DQ haplotypes were treated as single units for association and clustering. Among approximately 370 genotyped donors of the cohort, an average of roughly 230,000 unique TCR beta nucleotide sequences was sequenced per donor, of which approximately 19% were non-productive.

What the work shows at the level of the full study, not this receptor alone: According to the authors, the approach could potentially be generalized to other disease states and immunological phenotypes. The earlier analysis of some 540 of the donors excluded 15 to 20 rarely observed V segments, including chromosome 9 orphons, because counts were too low. A later genetic analysis associated a missense DCLRE1C variant with V-gene and J-gene trimming of TCR beta chains, and an independent cohort replicated the association. According to a later analysis, parvovirus B19, influenza, CMV and Epstein-Barr virus appeared linked to several top co-occurrence clusters. Assigning TCR associations to individual alleles was difficult when HLA alleles, especially DR and DQ, strongly co-occurred. This cohort had only TCR beta chains sequenced, and the lack of alpha or paired-chain data limited which features could be detected. Because the 87-base-pair reads could not distinguish some IMGT-functional V segments, including TRBV6-2 and TRBV6-3, those segments were excluded. In a later analysis, most CMV-associated TCR beta chains were found to appear HLA-restricted, with HLA associations seemingly driven largely by CMV exposure. Cytomegalovirus status was reported to be diagnosed by the classifier with high specificity and sensitivity in both the original and validation cohorts. Broadly in line with IMGT annotations, most TCR beta V segments showed up in productive rearrangements about 87% or about 30% of the time in an earlier analysis of under 700 of the donors. The presence/absence analyses assumed that sequencing depth was roughly uniform across donors, and that assumption may not be true. CMV serostatus was the only immune exposure information available for the cohort. The sequencing pipeline was judged likely to have produced a cluster of highly shared sequence variants as a technical artifact. A few of the identified cytomegalovirus-associated TCR beta chains were confirmed in vitro to be specific for cytomegalovirus antigens. The study gave a list of 150 to 200 TCR beta chains associated with cytomegalovirus. While some public TCRs were present in many individuals, most TCR sequences turned up only very rarely across donors. In a later analysis, HLA-associated TCR beta chains were found to be more clonally expanded and to have lower generation probabilities than equally common non-associated chains. In a later analysis, the rate of TCR association differed among HLA loci, with DRB1 alleles having the most associated TCRs and HLA-C alleles having the fewest. In a later genetic analysis, fewer N-insertions in productive TCRs were reported among donors in an Asian-associated ancestry cluster than the roughly 640-donor mean. A further reported finding was that TCR beta sequences accurately predicted the HLA-A and HLA-B alleles for most subjects in the first cohort. Because some donors lacked HLA typing at each locus, the association tests relied only on the typed subset. A later analysis associated 16,951 TCR beta sequences with specific HLA alleles at a false discovery rate of 0.05. Correlated functional status among segregating V segments might be attributable to linkage disequilibrium, but an unknown experimental factor could not be ruled out.

Based on the germline V gene, the CDR1 and CDR2 sequences are ENHRY and SYGVKD. The CDR3 runs 22 residues from the cysteine to the phenylalanine. The only DNA kept is the CDR3, 66 bases in frame from the first base. V is trimmed back by 8 bases and J by 0 bases, and the junction contains 25 bases that no gene match accounts for. The library was prepared using the immunoSEQ multiplex PCR assay. For the multiplex PCR, a mixture combining 60 forward primers for TCR Vbeta segments and 13 reverse primers for TCR Jbeta segments was used. The CDR3 region of rearranged TCR beta genes was amplified from genomic DNA with a multiplex PCR assay. On the Illumina HiSeq System, the amplified TCR beta libraries were sequenced as 87-base-pair reads. Under the source paper's analysis protocol: A later analysis tallied about 77 million unique TCR beta chains across the 650 to 750 repertoires, and about 10 million of those chains were shared by two or more donors. Raw reads were error-corrected and collapsed into unique sequences with a nearest-neighbor algorithm that merged closely related sequences to remove PCR and sequencing errors. CDR3 sequences were aligned to IMGT reference sequences to assign V, D and J gene segments. Each retained sequence needed at least a six-nucleotide match to both a V gene segment and a J gene segment. Rearrangements were called productive when the CDR3 lacked stop codons and stayed in frame with V and J; all others were non-productive. Following IMGT convention, CDR3 was defined as the stretch from the second conserved V-encoded cysteine up to the conserved J-encoded phenylalanine. Sequences without an unambiguous match to a single V gene segment were excluded from the earlier analysis of almost 600 of the donors. In an earlier analysis of 450 to 700 of the donors, V segments were called functional above 56.7% productive rearrangements and were called segregating when the between-donor standard deviation exceeded 5%. To diagnose cytomegalovirus status from the catalog of TCR beta chain sequences, a statistical classification framework was built. V and J gene assignment, in a later analysis, came from comparing TCR nucleotide sequences with IMGT/GENE-DB human TR gene sequences. A later analysis assigned CDR3 sequences and most-parsimonious VDJ recombination scenarios with the TCRdist pipeline. In a later analysis, each TCR beta chain was defined by its CDR3 amino acid sequence together with its V-gene family, and reads without a unique V-gene family were excluded. As a way to deal with suspected cross-contamination and a sequencing artifact, a later analysis dropped roughly 600 nucleotide sequences that were highly shared and had low generation probability. In a later analysis, a clonal expansion index for each public chain was calculated from normalized within-repertoire ranks of inferred template counts. In a later analysis, generation probabilities were computed using a VDJ recombination model fitted to out-of-frame rearrangements, and the results were checked against IGoR. A later analysis scored TCR-TCR, TCR-HLA and TCR-CMV co-occurrence with hypergeometric tests, applying a repertoire-size bias correction to TCR pairs. False discovery rates were estimated in a later analysis by permuting HLA or CMV assignments 20 times. In a later analysis, co-occurring TCRs were grouped with DBSCAN, and TCRdist sequence similarity was added when clustering was performed within HLA-allele-positive subsets. Repertoires with fewer than 30,000 or more than 120,000 public chains were left out of co-occurrence clustering, as were four to six repertoires with anomalous nucleotide sharing. TCRdb re-hosts the immuneACCESS table, in-frame sequences only. Its copies lack some clones; in the studies checked, an unresolved V gene accounts for under half of them, and the cause for the rest is not known. The DNA gave D and trimming, while V, J and clone size come from that table. The sample contains around 100,000 clones, 7.6% of them found a single time. Clones ranked in the top ten supply under 3% of the sample.

The cohort consisted of hundreds of healthy bone marrow donors. All cohort members were sampled while nominally healthy, although unrecorded immune exposures were likely present. The donor was CMV seronegative and belonged to the group of around 350 seronegative cohort members. A peripheral blood sample was provided by each donor, and peripheral blood mononuclear cells were used for TCR beta sequencing. Genomic DNA was extracted from the blood cell samples with the Qiagen DNeasy Blood Extraction Kit. Remarks on this clone: Its antigen is unknown. No per-base quality is available; no much larger clone lies one base away.

The rearrangement joined TRBV10-3 to TRBJ2-3; 11 central bases correspond to TRBD2. The TCR originated in a man between 45 and 60 years old in good health and CMV-seronegative. The sequenced sample was PBMCs. CDR3 loop: CAILVLTVTKGTSGRSTDTQYF. The sequenced DNA: TGTGCCATCTTGGTCCTAACCGTCACAAAAGGGACTAGCGGACGAAGCACAGATACGCAGTATTTT.